The rows below give T cell receptor beta chains drawn from one sample of a study of blood T cell repertoires in COVID-19. Generated by immunoSEQ multiplex PCR, the TCRdb table keeps only in-frame clones and is missing some. This table holds 30,000 to 35,000 clones, 85% found once. The sample consisted of peripheral blood. All receptors come from a human donor with acute or convalescent COVID-19. The donor label of this sample is uncertain. Both conserved end residues are part of each CDR3. The D gene is left open where the match is weak. Clone size is stated in some rows and not others, as once, few, many or a class when expanded.

TRBJ1-1 | few | NA | TRBV6-2/TRBV6-3 | CASSYSEGTEAFF | TGTGCCAGCAGTTACTCGGAGGGCACTGAAGCTTTCTTT
TRBJ1-2 | NA | NA | TRBV11-3 | CASSLGGYGYTF | TGTGCCAGCAGCTTGGGGGGGTATGGCTACACCTTC
TRBJ1-2 | NA | NA | TRBV6-2/TRBV6-3 | CASSYGEANYGYTF | TGTGCCAGCAGTTATGGCGAGGCTAACTATGGCTACACCTTC
TRBJ1-2 | NA | NA | TRBV28 | CASSGRRAYGYTF | TGTGCCAGCAGCGGTCGGAGGGCCTATGGCTACACCTTC
TRBJ1-6 | NA | NA | TRBV12-3/TRBV12-4 | CASSFINSPLHF | TGTGCCAGCAGTTTTATAAATTCACCCCTCCACTTT
TRBJ1-3 | NA | NA | TRBV25-1 | CASSESFPARDTIYF | TGTGCCAGCAGTGAATCCTTTCCCGCGAGGGACACCATATATTTT
TRBJ1-2 | NA | NA | TRBV7-8 | CASSLEPVDTSNYGYTF | TGTGCCAGCAGCTTAGAGCCGGTGGACACTTCTAACTATGGCTACACCTTC
TRBJ2-2 | NA | NA | TRBV5-1 | CASSPTASANTGELFF | TGCGCCAGCAGCCCCACCGCGTCCGCGAACACCGGGGAGCTGTTTTTT
TRBJ1-3 | NA | NA | TRBV7-9 | CASSPGGPGGDTIYF | TGTGCCAGCAGCCCGGGGGGCCCGGGGGGTGACACCATATATTTT
TRBJ2-3 | NA | NA | TRBV5-1 | CATGPGGAADTQYF | TGCGCCACAGGGCCCGGGGGAGCGGCAGATACGCAGTATTTT
TRBJ1-2 | NA | NA | TRBV2 | CASSEQGWDGYTF | TGTGCCAGCAGTGAGCAGGGCTGGGATGGCTACACCTTC
TRBJ2-3 | NA | NA | TRBV7-2 | CASSFNLPGSTDTQYF | TGTGCCAGCAGCTTCAACCTTCCCGGGAGCACAGATACGCAGTATTTT
TRBJ2-2 | NA | NA | TRBV2 | CASSASGTLNTGELFF | TGTGCCAGCAGCGCCTCCGGGACACTAAACACCGGGGAGCTGTTTTTT
TRBJ1-1 | NA | NA | TRBV20-1 | CSASPGGEAFF | TGCAGTGCCAGTCCCGGGGGTGAAGCTTTCTTT
TRBJ1-2 | NA | NA | TRBV18 | CASSPYRQDYGYTF | TGTGCCAGCTCACCATACAGGCAGGACTATGGCTACACCTTC
TRBJ2-7 | NA | NA | TRBV25-1 | CASMGGLSGEQYF | TGTGCCAGCATGGGGGGGCTTTCGGGCGAGCAGTACTTC
TRBJ2-1 | NA | TRBD2 | TRBV29-1 | CSVASGLAGELGEFF | TGCAGCGTCGCCTCGGGACTAGCGGGAGAGTTAGGGGAGTTCTTC
TRBJ2-7 | NA | TRBD1 | TRBV5-1 | CASSVGQGTYEQYF | TGCGCCAGCAGCGTAGGACAGGGAACTTACGAGCAGTACTTC
TRBJ1-1 | NA | TRBD1 | TRBV19 | CASSNQGARTEAFF | TGTGCCAGTAGTAATCAGGGGGCGCGGACTGAAGCTTTCTTT
TRBJ2-1 | NA | TRBD2 | TRBV7-9 | CASRNTGSGKIFNEQFF | TGTGCCAGCAGGAATACTGGTAGCGGGAAGATCTTCAATGAGCAGTTCTTC
TRBJ1-1 | NA | NA | TRBV18 | CASSPLGGNTEAFF | TGTGCCAGCTCACCATTGGGGGGGAACACTGAAGCTTTCTTT
TRBJ2-7 | NA | TRBD1 | TRBV29-1 | CSVRQGVTYEQYF | TGCAGCGTGCGACAGGGGGTAACCTACGAGCAGTACTTC
TRBJ1-1 | NA | NA | TRBV7-9 | CASSSTGRTEAFF | TGTGCCAGCAGCTCGACAGGTCGGACTGAAGCTTTCTTT
TRBJ2-7 | few | TRBD2 | TRBV27 | CASSLSGGAAEQYF | TGTGCCAGCAGCCTAAGCGGGGGGGCCGCCGAGCAGTACTTC
TRBJ2-7 | NA | TRBD2 | TRBV10-2 | CASGLAGVGDEQYF | TGCGCCAGCGGCCTAGCGGGAGTGGGGGACGAGCAGTACTTC
TRBJ2-7 | NA | NA | TRBV6-2/TRBV6-3 | CASRPHDLDGAYEQYF | TGTGCCAGCAGGCCTCACGATCTCGACGGGGCCTACGAGCAGTACTTC
TRBJ2-1 | few | TRBD2 | TRBV18 | CASSPRAGDYNEQFF | TGTGCCAGCTCACCACGAGCGGGGGACTACAATGAGCAGTTCTTC
TRBJ1-1 | NA | NA | TRBV7-3 | CASSLGGGGTEAFF | TGTGCCAGCAGCTTAGGGGGAGGGGGAACTGAAGCTTTCTTT
TRBJ2-6 | NA | NA | TRBV11-3 | CASSPEESSGANVLTF | TGTGCCAGCAGTCCCGAGGAGAGCTCTGGGGCCAACGTCCTGACTTTC
TRBJ1-2 | NA | TRBD1 | TRBV7-9 | CATTGGRVEGYTF | TGTGCCACCACAGGGGGCAGAGTGGAGGGCTACACCTTC
TRBJ1-1 | NA | NA | TRBV7-2 | CASSLSSRNTEAFF | TGTGCCAGCAGCTTATCGTCCCGGAACACTGAAGCTTTCTTT
TRBJ1-1 | NA | NA | TRBV12-3/TRBV12-4 | CASSFSGNTEAFF | TGTGCCAGCAGTTTCTCAGGGAACACTGAAGCTTTCTTT
TRBJ2-1 | few | NA | TRBV12-3/TRBV12-4 | CASSGYNEQFF | TGTGCCAGCAGCGGTTACAATGAGCAGTTCTTC
TRBJ2-3 | few | TRBD2 | TRBV19 | CASSPGRGGSDTQYF | TGTGCCAGTAGTCCCGGGCGGGGGGGCTCAGATACGCAGTATTTT
TRBJ2-7 | NA | TRBD2 | TRBV7-2 | CASRLSGGRANEQYF | TGTGCCAGCAGACTTAGTGGCGGGAGGGCCAACGAGCAGTACTTC
TRBJ2-7 | NA | NA | TRBV7-9 | CASSFGFSYEQYF | TGTGCCAGCAGCTTCGGGTTCTCCTACGAGCAGTACTTC
TRBJ2-1 | NA | NA | TRBV30 | CAWSPTTNEQFF | TGTGCCTGGAGTCCCACTACAAATGAGCAGTTCTTC
TRBJ2-5 | NA | TRBD2 | TRBV7-2 | CASSSGTSGRVETQYF | TGTGCCAGCAGCTCCGGGACTAGCGGGAGGGTGGAGACCCAGTACTTC
TRBJ2-3 | NA | TRBD2 | TRBV9 | CASSATSGSSTDTQYF | TGTGCCAGCAGCGCGACTAGCGGGAGTTCAACAGATACGCAGTATTTT
TRBJ1-5 | NA | NA | TRBV12-3/TRBV12-4 | CASSFVGDQPQHF | TGTGCCAGCAGTTTCGTCGGGGATCAGCCCCAGCATTTT
TRBJ1-2 | NA | NA | TRBV7-9 | CASSLGTNYGYTF | TGTGCCAGCAGCTTAGGTACTAACTATGGCTACACCTTC
TRBJ2-1 | NA | TRBD2 | TRBV4-3 | CASSLDGTSGGEEQFF | TGCGCCAGCAGCCTAGACGGGACTAGCGGGGGGGAGGAGCAGTTCTTC
TRBJ1-1 | NA | TRBD1 | TRBV10-3 | CAISVEGAHTEAFF | TGTGCCATCAGTGTGGAGGGGGCGCACACTGAAGCTTTCTTT
TRBJ2-5 | NA | NA | TRBV24-1 | CATSDLQISGLPLISETQYF | TGTGCCACCAGTGATTTGCAAATTTCCGGACTACCGCTAATCTCAGAGACCCAGTACTTC
TRBJ1-2 | NA | NA | TRBV5-4 | CASSFQGFRGGYTF | TGTGCCAGCAGCTTCCAGGGGTTTAGGGGTGGCTACACCTTC
TRBJ1-5 | NA | TRBD1 | TRBV18 | CASSPPGTVNQPQHF | TGTGCCAGCTCACCCCCCGGGACAGTCAATCAGCCCCAGCATTTT
TRBJ2-3 | once | TRBD2 | TRBV2 | CASRLPGSGGPQGSDTQYF | TGTGCCAGCAGACTTCCGGGGAGCGGGGGGCCGCAGGGCTCAGATACGCAGTATTTT
TRBJ1-1 | NA | NA | TRBV29-1 | CSVRQQGNTEAFF | TGCAGCGTACGTCAACAGGGAAACACTGAAGCTTTCTTT
TRBJ2-5 | NA | NA | TRBV28 | CASSPKGGGLETQYF | TGTGCCAGCAGTCCGAAGGGAGGTGGTCTAGAGACCCAGTACTTC
TRBJ2-1 | NA | NA | TRBV10-1 | CASSESGGSYNEQFF | TGCGCCAGCAGTGAGTCGGGGGGCTCCTACAATGAGCAGTTCTTC
TRBJ2-7 | NA | NA | TRBV3-1/TRBV3-2 | CASTQRDLPPYEQYF | TGTGCCAGCACCCAAAGGGACTTACCTCCCTACGAGCAGTACTTC
TRBJ2-2 | NA | TRBD2 | TRBV9 | CASSPGTSGNTGELFF | TGTGCCAGCAGCCCCGGGACTAGCGGGAACACCGGGGAGCTGTTTTTT
TRBJ1-5 | NA | TRBD1 | TRBV5-5 | CASSSGTGGQPQHF | TGTGCCAGCAGCTCAGGGACAGGTGGTCAGCCCCAGCATTTT